This T cell receptor (beta chain) was sequenced in a study of cytomegalovirus exposure and HLA in healthy donors. The study ran its PCR with 60 Vbeta and 13 Jbeta primers. Libraries were prepared by immunoSEQ multiplex PCR; TCRdb keeps only in-frame clonotypes and omits some of them. This table holds 200,000 to 250,000 clones, 70% to 85% found once. Notes on this clone: Its antigen is as yet unknown.

Losses at the gene ends were 7 bases for V and 7 bases for J; bases not matched to a gene: 13. This CDR3 contains 15 residues. The germline V gene encodes CDR1 SGHDT and CDR2 YYEEEE. Study-wide results and limits: The authors considered a cluster of highly shared sequence variants likely to be a sequencing artifact.

The clonotype was recovered from a woman aged 55-69 years in good health and CMV-seropositive. The chain combines TRBV5-6 with TRBJ2-1; 8 bases fit TRBD2. Sequencing input: PBMCs. The CDR3 DNA follows: TGTGCCAGCGGCGAGCGGGAGAGGTTTATGAATGAGCAGTTCTTC. It translates to CASGERERFMNEQFF.